A selection of T cell receptor beta chains follows, all from one sample in a study of CD8+ T cells in alopecia areata. Clones were read by immunoSEQ multiplex PCR, and TCRdb kept only the in-frame ones, dropping some. The data contain roughly 120,000 clones, 58% of them singletons. The sample consisted of CD8+ T cells sorted from blood, taken at week 4, from a patient treated with tofacitinib. Receptors were obtained from a human donor with alopecia areata. The CDR3 runs from the conserved cysteine through the conserved F or W. D genes are given only for firm matches. Clone size is given for some rows only: seen once, a few or many times, or a class if the clone is expanded.

V	D	size	J	length	DNA	CDR3
TRBV30	.	.	TRBJ2-1	13	TGTGCCTGGAGTGTAGACCACTACAATGAGCAGTTCTTC	CAWSVDHYNEQFF
TRBV27	.	.	TRBJ2-2	15	TGTGCCAGCAGTTCGGACGCGACGGGGACCGGGGAGCTGTTTTTT	CASSSDATGTGELFF
TRBV7-9	.	few	TRBJ1-1	12	TGTGCCAGCAGCTTAGGGGACTATGAAGCTTTCTTT	CASSLGDYEAFF
TRBV29-1	.	.	TRBJ2-5	14	TGCAGCGTTGTTGGGGAGCCGGGCCAAGAGACCCAGTACTTC	CSVVGEPGQETQYF
TRBV29-1	TRBD2	.	TRBJ2-7	17	TGCAGCGTTCCCGTCCCCCGACTAGCGGGGTTTGTGGGCGAGCAGTACTTC	CSVPVPRLAGFVGEQYF
TRBV30	TRBD1	.	TRBJ1-2	14	TGTGCCTGGAGTGGGGACAGTTCGTACTATGGCTACACCTTC	CAWSGDSSYYGYTF
TRBV7-2	.	.	TRBJ1-2	17	TGTGCCAGCAGCTTCCTCATGACAGCGTCTACAGGTGGTGGCTACACCTTC	CASSFLMTASTGGGYTF
TRBV29-1	.	once	TRBJ2-7	10	TGCAGCGTTGTCCTATCCGAGCAGTACTTC	CSVVLSEQYF
TRBV5-6	.	.	TRBJ2-5	13	TGTGCCAGCACCATGGGGGGTACCGAGACCCAGTACTTC	CASTMGGTETQYF
TRBV29-1	TRBD1	few	TRBJ1-2	11	TGCAGCGACCCGACAGGGGACGGCTACACCTTC	CSDPTGDGYTF
TRBV7-9	.	.	TRBJ2-7	13	TGTGCCAGCAGCTTATTGGGGTCCCACGAGCAGTACTTC	CASSLLGSHEQYF
TRBV27	TRBD1	.	TRBJ2-3	14	TGTGCCAGCAGCAGGGACAGGGACACAGATACGCAGTATTTT	CASSRDRDTDTQYF
TRBV6-6	TRBD2	.	TRBJ2-1	14	TGTGCCAGCAGCCCACTAGCGGCCTACAATGAGCAGTTCTTC	CASSPLAAYNEQFF
TRBV30	TRBD1	.	TRBJ1-1	14	TGTGCCTGGAGACAGGGGGCCTGGAACACTGAAGCTTTCTTT	CAWRQGAWNTEAFF
TRBV27	.	.	TRBJ2-6	14	TGTGCCAGCTTTGGACTCCTCGGGGCCAACGTCCTGACTTTC	CASFGLLGANVLTF
TRBV7-9	.	.	TRBJ2-5	14	TGTGCCAGCGGCCACGTCGGGGACCAAGAGACCCAGTACTTC	CASGHVGDQETQYF
TRBV6-1	.	once	TRBJ1-1	14	TGTGCCAGCACCGAGGGGGGGCTGAGCACTGAAGCTTTCTTT	CASTEGGLSTEAFF
TRBV27	TRBD2	few	TRBJ2-1	16	TGTGCCAGCAGTCCTCTCAGCGGGGGGTCCCCCAATGAGCAGTTCTTC	CASSPLSGGSPNEQFF
TRBV29-1	TRBD1	few	TRBJ2-5	12	TGCAGCGCGACAGGGAAGCAGGAGACCCAGTACTTC	CSATGKQETQYF
TRBV29-1	.	.	TRBJ2-7	12	TGCAGCGCTCACGAGGGGGGGAACGAGCAGTACTTC	CSAHEGGNEQYF
TRBV7-8	TRBD2	.	TRBJ2-5	16	TGTGCCAGCAGCGACTCCGGGACTAGCACGGGAGAGACCCAGTACTTC	CASSDSGTSTGETQYF
TRBV27	TRBD1	.	TRBJ2-1	14	TGTGCCAGCAGTTGGGGACAGGGAGGGGATGAGCAGTTCTTC	CASSWGQGGDEQFF
TRBV30	.	.	TRBJ2-5	15	TGTGCCTGGGGTGGGATTAGCGTAGAAGCGGAGACCCAGTACTTC	CAWGGISVEAETQYF
TRBV29-1	.	.	TRBJ2-2	13	TGCAGCGTTGAAGCCCTAGGGACCGGGGAGCTGTTTTTT	CSVEALGTGELFF
TRBV6-4	.	few	TRBJ2-2	15	TGTGCCAGCAGTGACTCAGCAGGGGAAATCGGGGAGCTGTTTTTT	CASSDSAGEIGELFF
TRBV7-9	.	few	TRBJ2-7	15	TGTGCCAGCAGCCCGGGACTGGGACTTTCCTACGAGCAGTACTTC	CASSPGLGLSYEQYF
TRBV29-1	.	few	TRBJ2-7	11	TGCAGCGTTGACTCGGGGTACGAGCAGTACTTC	CSVDSGYEQYF
TRBV2	.	.	TRBJ2-5	12	TGTGCCAGCAGTGAATACAAAGAGACCCAGTACTTC	CASSEYKETQYF
TRBV13	TRBD1	.	TRBJ1-2	13	TGTGCCAGCAGCACGGGACAGGGGGCTGGCTACACCTTC	CASSTGQGAGYTF
TRBV2	.	.	TRBJ2-3	12	TGTGCCAGCAGAGAGGGGACAGATACGCAGTATTTT	CASREGTDTQYF
TRBV11-2	.	few	TRBJ2-1	15	TGTGCCAGCAGCAGAGGGGGAAGGGCCTACAATGAGCAGTTCTTC	CASSRGGRAYNEQFF
TRBV4-3	.	.	TRBJ2-7	15	TGCGCCAGCAGCCAAGATCGCGACTACTCCTACGAGCAGTACTTC	CASSQDRDYSYEQYF
TRBV27	.	.	TRBJ1-2	13	TGTGCCAGCAGTTCCACCACGGACTATGGCTACACCTTC	CASSSTTDYGYTF
TRBV7-9	.	.	TRBJ1-2	15	TGTGCCAGCAGCCCCCCGATCGGAGATGGCTATGGCTACACCTTC	CASSPPIGDGYGYTF
TRBV27	.	.	TRBJ2-3	13	TGTGCCAGCAGTCCCCCGAACACAGATACGCAGTATTTT	CASSPPNTDTQYF
TRBV27	.	.	TRBJ2-2	13	TGTGCCGCCAGGGGGGCCGACACCGGGGAGCTGTTTTTT	CAARGADTGELFF
TRBV29-1	.	.	TRBJ2-3	14	TGCAGCTTCACGGAGCGGCGTAGCACAGATACGCAGTATTTT	CSFTERRSTDTQYF
TRBV11-2	TRBD1	.	TRBJ2-7	15	TGTGCCAGCAGCTTCAACAGGGGGCTTTTGAACGAGCAGTACTTC	CASSFNRGLLNEQYF
TRBV27	.	.	TRBJ2-1	13	TGTGCCAGCAGTTTATCCATTGACAATGAGCAGTTCTTC	CASSLSIDNEQFF
TRBV13	.	.	TRBJ2-1	15	TGTGCCAGCAGCTTAGGCCTAGCCAGAGAAGGAGAGCAGTTCTTC	CASSLGLAREGEQFF
TRBV5-1	.	.	TRBJ2-7	15	TGCGCCAGCAGCTTGGGAGCAGGGGATCTGTACGAGCAGTACTTC	CASSLGAGDLYEQYF
TRBV9	.	.	TRBJ2-7	14	TGTGCCAGCAGCGCCCCCGGGAGCTCCTACGAGCAGTACTTC	CASSAPGSSYEQYF
TRBV4-1	.	.	TRBJ1-1	18	TGCGCCAGCAGCCAAGTAAGAATAATATGGGGCGGGAACACTGAAGCTTTCTTT	CASSQVRIIWGGNTEAFF
TRBV29-1	.	once	TRBJ1-4	11	TGCAGCGTTGAGAATTTAGGGGTCCTGTTTTTT	CSVENLGVLFF
TRBV7-3	.	few	TRBJ2-1	13	TGTGCCAGCAGCTCGTTAGGGTACAATGAGCAGTTCTTC	CASSSLGYNEQFF
TRBV29-1	TRBD1	.	TRBJ1-1	13	TGCAGCGCGTGGACAGGGACCTACCCTGAAGCTTTCTTT	CSAWTGTYPEAFF
TRBV30	.	.	TRBJ2-7	12	TGTGCCTGGAAAAGGGACTCCTACGAGCAGTACTTC	CAWKRDSYEQYF
TRBV11-2	.	.	TRBJ1-2	15	TGTGCCAGCAGCTTAGAAAGCGCCCCGGGCTATGGCTACACCTTC	CASSLESAPGYGYTF
TRBV9	.	.	TRBJ2-3	15	TGTGCCAGCAGCTTTGCGGGCTCTAGCACAGATACGCAGTATTTT	CASSFAGSSTDTQYF
TRBV30	.	few	TRBJ2-2	13	TGTGCCTGGAGAGGGCTTGGGACCGGGGAGCTGTTTTTT	CAWRGLGTGELFF
TRBV2	.	.	TRBJ2-3	16	TGTGCCAGCAGTGATTACGGCGGCGGCAGCACAGATACGCAGTATTTT	CASSDYGGGSTDTQYF
TRBV4-1	.	.	TRBJ1-5	11	TGCGCCAGCAGGAAAGATCAGCCCCAGCATTTT	CASRKDQPQHF
TRBV6-1	TRBD2	.	TRBJ2-3	15	TGTGCCAGCAGTGAAGCCCAACTAGCGGCAGATACGCAGTATTTT	CASSEAQLAADTQYF
TRBV30	.	few	TRBJ1-2	14	TGTGCCTGGAGTTCGGGGGACGGAGTCTATGGCTACACCTTC	CAWSSGDGVYGYTF
TRBV5-6	.	few	TRBJ2-3	14	TGTGCCAGCAGCTTCCAGGCTAGCACAGATACGCAGTATTTT	CASSFQASTDTQYF
TRBV7-8	.	.	TRBJ2-6	12	TGTGCCAGCAGACAGGCAGCCAACGTCCTGACTTTC	CASRQAANVLTF